A single sample is the source of the 28 T cell receptor beta chains below, sequenced in a study of CD8+CD57+ T cells in acquired aplastic anemia. Patients who underwent sequencing had shown CD8+CD57+ cell expansion by flow cytometry. Profiling of TCR beta VDJ combinations and CDR3 sequences used genomic DNA as template. TCRdb redid the calling of the reads with MiXCR, one entry per CDR3 protein. The sample consists of some 170,000 distinct CDR3 sequences, under 55% of them appearing once. Sequenced input: sorted CD4+, CD8+, or CD8+CD57+ T cells (not recorded which) from PBMCs. Receptor source: a human donor with aplastic anemia.

About this clonotype itself: Relative to the germline gene, one junction end is altered; a read error may explain this. The V call is TRBV19, the J call TRBJ2-7; 13 bases line up with TRBD2. The germline CDR1 and CDR2 sequences are LNHDA and SQIVND (reference sequence). The CDR3 extends over 14 amino acids. The CDR3 reads CASSTGFGLAGVSF. Here the CDR3 DNA reads TGTGCCAGTAGTACTGGATTTGGACTAGCGGGAGTAAGTTTC.

This chain links TRBV19 with TRBJ1-6; 9 bases are a match to TRBD1. The CDR3 covers 14 residues. Unmatched junction bases numbered 5, after V lost 7 bases and J lost 7 bases. Germline assignment: CDR1 LNHDA and CDR2 SQIVND (reference sequence). The CDR3 nucleotides read TGTGCCAGTATAAGGACAGGGGAGAATTCACCCCTCCACTTT. Translated, it gives CASIRTGENSPLHF.

The chain is built from TRBV19 and TRBJ1-5, with TRBD1 as a possible D gene (6 bases). The V gene lost 6 bases and the J gene lost 11 bases, with 17 bases spanning the gap. Germline assignment: CDR1 LNHDA and CDR2 SQIVND (reference sequence). The CDR3 runs to 13 residues. The CDR3 DNA reads TGTGCCAGTAGGGGGGGGCCGGGAGAGACCCAGCATTTT. It translates to CASRGGPGETQHF.

The genes are TRBV18 and TRBJ1-5; 7 nucleotides match TRBD1. CDR1 and CDR2 (germline): KGHSH, LQKENI. The CDR3 totals 14 residues. V lost 2 bases, J lost 5 bases, and 3 bases stayed unmatched. Written as DNA, the CDR3 is TGTGCCAGCTCACCAGGGGACAGATATCAGCCCCAGCATTTT. Translated, it gives CASSPGDRYQPQHF.

This clonotype was recorded at least ten times. V gene TRBV7-8 combines with J gene TRBJ2-5; D unresolved. The CDR3 is 16 amino acids. Germline V CDR1 and CDR2: SGHVS, FQNEAQ. Trimming took 0 bases from V and 5 from J, leaving 16 bases between them. The CDR3 reads CASSLAGRSKWETQYF. The CDR3 DNA follows: TGTGCCAGCAGCTTAGCCGGCAGGTCGAAGTGGGAGACCCAGTACTTC.

A few counts support this clonotype. V is TRBV29-1 and J is TRBJ2-5; no clear D gene. CDR1 and CDR2 (germline): SQVTM, ANQGSEA. With 4 bases removed from V and 0 bases from J, the gap between germline ends came to 9 bases. The CDR3 runs to 13 residues. The CDR3, as DNA: TGCAGCGTTGTTGGACGGCACCAAGAGACCCAGTACTTC. The encoded protein is CSVVGRHQETQYF.

As regards this clonotype: An end of the junction differs from the germline gene, which may be a read error. V gene TRBV19 combines with J gene TRBJ2-7, with D perhaps TRBD2 (6 bases). Germline V gene lookup returns CDR1 LNHDA and CDR2 SQIVND (reference sequence). The CDR3 length is 11 residues. The CDR3 DNA reads TGTGCCAGCCCTTTGCCGGGGGAGCGGTACTTC. Translating it yields CASPLPGERYF.

The chain carries TRBV7-9 and TRBJ2-2; D is unclear. This CDR3 has 13 residues. V was clipped by 3 bases and J by 6 bases, with 8 bases between them. The germline V gene encodes CDR1 SEHNR and CDR2 FQNEAQ (reference sequence). Here the CDR3 reads CASSLWQSGELFF. The CDR3 DNA reads as TGTGCCAGCAGCTTGTGGCAGTCCGGGGAGCTGTTTTTT. The full variable domain, rest sourced from reference TRBV7-9 and TRBJ2-2, is DTGVSQNPRHKITKRGQNVTFRCDPISEHNRLYWYRQTLGQGPEFLTYFQNEAQLEKSRLLSDRFSAERPKGSFSTLEIQRTEQGDSAMYLCASSLWQSGELFFGEGSRLTVL.

This clonotype was seen ten or more times. The CDR3 DNA sequence: TGTGCCATCAGTGACGGACAGGGTAGGCGAGGGGAGCAGTTCTTC. This encodes CAISDGQGRRGEQFF. The chain couples TRBV10-3 to TRBJ2-1; 8 bases map to TRBD1. Germline CDR1 reads ENHRY; CDR2 reads SYGVKD. The CDR3 runs to 15 residues. V was pared by 3 bases and J by 10 bases, with 11 bases of the junction left unmatched.

This clonotype was counted at least ten times. The chain links TRBV29-1 to TRBJ1-4; 8 nucleotides line up with TRBD1. V trimming: 2 bases; J trimming: 6 bases; junction bases outside the gene matches: 5. CDR3 length equals 14 residues. The germline gives CDR1 SQVTM, CDR2 ANQGSEA. The CDR3 coding sequence is TGCAGCGTTGAAAGGCAGGGGGCTTATGAAAAACTGTTTTTT. Its protein product is CSVERQGAYEKLFF.

As regards this clonotype: This may be a read error: a much more frequent sequence differs by one nucleotide. The chain combines TRBV9 with TRBJ2-2; possibly TRBD1 for D (5 bases). CDR3 size: 14 residues. Germline V gene lookup returns CDR1 SGDLS and CDR2 YYNGEE. V shed 7 bases and J shed 5 bases, with 15 bases lying between them. The CDR3 region has the DNA TGTGCCAGCGGCTTCTTACAGGATACCGGGGAGCTGTTTTTT. Translating it yields CASGFLQDTGELFF.

This clonotype is a singleton in its sample. This rearrangement joins TRBV6-5 to TRBJ2-7; TRBD2 agrees at 13 bases. V lost 4 bases, J lost 7 bases, and 7 bases stayed unmatched. The germline V gene encodes CDR1 MNHEY and CDR2 SVGAGI. There are 15 residues in the CDR3. CDR3 in DNA: TGTGCCAGCAGTTTTGGACTAGCGGGAGTCGGGGAGCAGTACTTC. As protein: CASSFGLAGVGEQYF.

This clonotype was observed at least ten times. The chain has TRBV19 and TRBJ1-1; the D gene is possibly TRBD1 (5 bases). From germline, CDR1 is LNHDA and CDR2 SQIVND (reference sequence). The CDR3 has 18 amino acids. Between the trimmed V and J ends, which lost 2 bases and 0 bases, there was a span of 19 bases. Here the CDR3 reads CASSINLISGSMNTEAFF. CDR3 sequence (DNA): TGTGCCAGTAGTATAAACTTAATCTCAGGGTCAATGAACACTGAAGCTTTCTTT.

This clonotype was recorded at least ten times. The rearrangement links TRBV6-6 to TRBJ1-1; D is ambiguous. Germline assignment: CDR1 MNHNY and CDR2 SVGAGI (reference sequence). The CDR3 spans 12 residues. The ends were cut back, 2 bases at V and 5 bases at J, with 6 bases in the middle. The CDR3 sequence: CASSYKDTEAFF. The CDR3 coding sequence is TGTGCCAGCAGTTACAAGGATACTGAAGCTTTCTTT.

This sequence joins TRBV7-3 and TRBJ2-2, with D unclear. CDR1 is SGHTA, CDR2 FQGTGA, per germline. Trimming cost V 2 bases and J 3 bases, with 7 bases left between them. This CDR3 region has 14 residues. CDR3 nucleotides: TGTGCCAGCAGCTTACGGGCGGACACCGGGGAGCTGTTTTTT. Protein sequence: CASSLRADTGELFF. The variable domain in full, completed from reference TRBV7-3 and TRBJ2-2, reads GAGVSQTPSNKVTEKGKYVELRCDPISGHTALYWYRQSLGQGPEFLIYFQGTGAADDSGLPNDRFFAVRPEGSVSTLKIQRTERGDSAVYLCASSLRADTGELFFGEGSRLTVL.

This clonotype was observed a few times. The CDR3 spells CASSQSRGAAAYNEQFF. DNA of the CDR3: TGTGCCAGCAGCCAATCTCGGGGGGCTGCGGCCTACAATGAGCAGTTCTTC. J is TRBJ2-1 and V is TRBV4-2, with a possible D match to TRBD2 (7 bases). V gave up 2 bases and J gave up 2 bases, with 16 bases separating them. This CDR3 has 17 residues. Germline assignment: CDR1 LGHNA and CDR2 YNFKEQ.

Written as DNA, the CDR3 is TGCAGCGTTGACGGGACAGCCTATGGCTACACCTTC. Protein sequence: CSVDGTAYGYTF. V and J are TRBV29-1 and TRBJ1-2, with 7 bases identical to TRBD1. Looked up from germline, CDR1 is SQVTM and CDR2 is ANQGSEA. With 3 bases clipped from V and 4 bases from J, the junction kept 2 bases outside the gene matches. The CDR3 extends over 12 amino acids.

A word on this clonotype: A read error may produce the germline difference seen at one junction end. This chain uses TRBV10-3 with TRBJ1-1; the match to TRBD1 covers 7 bases. Germline V lookup: CDR1 ENHRY, CDR2 SYGVKD. This CDR3 is built from 13 residues. CDR3 residues: CAIGDRENTEAFF. CDR3 nucleotide sequence: TGTGCCATCGGTGACAGGGAGAACACTGAAGCTTTCTTT.

This clonotype was seen a single time. The chain is built from TRBV24-1 and TRBJ2-5; D is perhaps TRBD2 (5 bases). Trimming left V 3 bases short and J 0 bases short, with 10 bases between. CDR1 and CDR2 from the germline V gene are KGHDR and SFDVKD. The CDR3 runs 15 residues. The CDR3 loop is CATSDLTSNQETQYF. Here the CDR3 DNA reads TGTGCCACCAGTGATCTAACTAGTAACCAAGAGACCCAGTACTTC.

CDR3: CASSYNSGRGNEQFF. In DNA form, the CDR3 reads TGTGCCAGCAGCTATAATAGCGGGAGAGGGAATGAGCAGTTCTTC. The chain has TRBV7-6 and TRBJ2-1; 9 bases fit TRBD2. This CDR3 comprises 15 residues. V shed 4 bases and J 7 bases; nucleotides not matched to a gene: 8. From germline, CDR1 is SGHVS and CDR2 FNYEAQ.

This clonotype was counted a few times. The chain has TRBV24-1 and TRBJ1-6, with D possibly being TRBD1 (5 bases). Trimming took 6 bases from V and 10 from J, leaving 15 bases between them. Germline V lookup: CDR1 KGHDR, CDR2 SFDVKD. The CDR3 consists of 14 residues. CDR3 DNA: TGTGCCACCAGTTCTCAGGGAGCGGACTCACCCCTCCACTTT. It specifies CATSSQGADSPLHF.

This clonotype was counted between two and nine times. A read error may be the cause here, since a much bigger clone is one base away. The genes are TRBV12-3 or TRBV12-4 and TRBJ1-6; no clear D. The CDR3 length is 15 residues. CDR3 loop: CASTTSGSYNSPHHF. As DNA, the CDR3 is TGTGCCAGCACCACAAGTGGCTCCTATAATTCACCCCACCACTTT.

The gene calls are TRBV14 and TRBJ1-5, with 9 bases matching TRBD1. The CDR3 contains 15 residues. V was pared by 0 bases and J by 5 bases, with 2 bases of the junction left unmatched. Germline lookup yields CDR1 SGHDN and CDR2 FVKESK. CDR3 loop: CASSQDRDRDQPQHF. The CDR3 region has the DNA TGTGCCAGCAGCCAAGATCGGGACAGGGATCAGCCCCAGCATTTT.

The V call is TRBV5-1, the J call TRBJ2-2, with D perhaps matching TRBD1 or TRBD2 (5 bases each). The CDR3 sequence is 15 residues long. The germline V gene encodes CDR1 SGHRS and CDR2 YFSETQ. V shed 2 bases and J shed 1 base, with 9 bases lying between them. The CDR3 is CASSFGTLNTGELFF. The CDR3 bases are TGCGCCAGCAGCTTCGGGACGTTGAACACCGGGGAGCTGTTTTTT.

This rearrangement joins TRBV9 to TRBJ1-6; perhaps TRBD1 as D (6 bases). CDR3 length equals 15 residues. V was trimmed by 0 bases and J by 9 bases, leaving 13 bases between them. CDR1 is SGDLS, CDR2 YYNGEE, per germline. DNA of the CDR3: TGTGCCAGCAGCGTAGCGCCGGACAGAGGTTCACCCCTCCACTTT. Its translation: CASSVAPDRGSPLHF.

This clonotype was counted a few times. The V and J genes are TRBV10-3 and TRBJ2-7, with no clear D. Deletions cut 4 bases from V and 1 base from J, with 8 bases between. The CDR3 extends over 13 amino acids. The V gene's germline CDR1 is ENHRY and CDR2 SYGVKD. The CDR3 bases are TGTGCCATCAGTGGGCAGGAGTCCTACGAGCAGTACTTC. Its protein product is CAISGQESYEQYF.

The rearrangement links TRBV24-1 to TRBJ1-1, with 7 nucleotides matching TRBD1. This CDR3 spans 12 amino acids. Losses at the gene ends were 9 bases for V and 8 bases for J; bases not matched to a gene: 8. Germline V lookup: CDR1 KGHDR, CDR2 SFDVKD. The CDR3 DNA follows: TGTGCCACCGGGCTAGCGGGACAGGAAGCTTTCTTT. Protein: CATGLAGQEAFF.

This clonotype was seen ten or more times. The V and J genes are TRBV2 and TRBJ2-5, with 12 bases lining up with TRBD2. V shed 7 bases and J 9 bases; nucleotides not matched to a gene: 6. The CDR3 runs to 13 residues. Germline CDR1 is SNHLY and CDR2 is FYNNEI. CDR3 coding DNA: TGTGCCAGCACTCGCCCTAGCGGGGGGGCCCAGTACTTC. Protein: CASTRPSGGAQYF. The full variable domain, in which reference TRBV2 and TRBJ2-5 provide the parts outside the CDR3, is EPEVTQTPSHQVTQMGQEVILRCVPISNHLYFYWYRQILGQKVEFLVSFYNNEISEKSEIFDDQFSVERPDGSNFTLKIRSTKLEDSAMYFCASTRPSGGAQYFGPGTRLLVL.